This T cell receptor beta chain was found in a study of response to subunit inactivated influenza vaccine. One entry per CDR3 protein, called by TCRdb with MiXCR from the RT-PCR reads. The data contain about 540,000 distinct CDR3 sequences, approximately 24% of them singletons. With 5 bases clipped from V and 0 bases from J, the junction kept 8 bases outside the gene matches. The CDR3 is made up of 18 amino acids. The germline V gene has CDR1 SGHVS and CDR2 FNYEAQ. A few counts support this clonotype. In addition, the sample was reused for a study of T cells expressing NK-cell markers. As reported in that work: Generation of TCR beta cDNA was performed by 5'RACE template switching incorporating UMIs. Source material for TCR beta repertoires consisted of sorted CD3+CD56+NKG2C+, CD3+CD56+NKG2C- and CD3+CD56-NKG2C+ T cells. It remained uncertain whether the expanded NKG2C+ T cell clones were specific for HCMV antigens.

The receptor's source is a man in his fifties or sixties who received an inactivated influenza vaccine. The chain joins TRBV7-6 to TRBJ2-1, with 12 bases that match TRBD2. The source material was CD4+ T cells sorted from PBMCs, sampled approximately 12 days after vaccination. The CDR3 DNA reads as TGTGCCAGCAGCCCGTGGACTAGCGGGGTGAGCTCCTACAATGAGCAGTTCTTC. Translation: CASSPWTSGVSSYNEQFF.